Below are 7 T cell receptor beta chains sequenced from a single sample in a study of beta chain features in type 1 diabetes. Expressed TCRB transcripts got sequenced, as all isolated RNA was reverse transcribed. Sequenced by immunoSEQ multiplex PCR; TCRdb stores in-frame clones only, minus some. The profile shows 150,000 or so clones, just over 9% of them singletons. Sequenced sample: central memory CD4+ T cells from blood. The receptor source for this set is a woman in her late teens or twenties in good health.

This clone was observed a handful of times. The chain recombines TRBV12-5 with TRBJ2-7, with 9 nucleotides matching TRBD1. The V gene end was trimmed by 6 bases and the J gene end by 4 bases; junction bases not matched to a gene: 4. The CDR3 covers 13 residues. Germline assignment: CDR1 LGHNT and CDR2 FRNRAP. Here the CDR3 DNA reads TGTGCTAGTGGCTGGGGACAGGGTTACGAGCAGTACTTC. The encoded protein is CASGWGQGYEQYF.

This clone was recorded a few times. This rearrangement joins TRBV5-5 to TRBJ2-1; perhaps TRBD1 as D (6 bases). Germline loops: CDR1 SGHKS, CDR2 YYEKEE (reference sequence). CDR3 length: 15 residues. V dropped 0 bases and J dropped 8 bases, with 15 bases sitting between them. This CDR3 is CASSLVGAGDDEQFF. The CDR3 DNA sequence: TGTGCCAGCAGCTTGGTCGGGGCAGGGGACGATGAGCAGTTCTTC.

This clone turned up a few times. The V and J genes are TRBV7-6 and TRBJ2-1; 9 bases line up with TRBD1. The V gene's germline CDR1 is SGHVS and CDR2 FNYEAQ. The ends lost 5 bases at V and 8 bases at J; junction bases unmatched: 10. CDR3 size: 15 residues. CDR3 in amino acids: CASSAQQGASDEQFF. Here the CDR3 DNA reads TGTGCCAGCAGCGCCCAACAGGGGGCGAGCGATGAGCAGTTCTTC. The full variable domain, in which reference TRBV7-6 and TRBJ2-1 provide the parts outside the CDR3, is GAGVSQSPRYKVTKRGQDVALRCDPISGHVSLYWYRQALGQGPEFLTYFNYEAQQDKSGLPNDRFSAERPEGSISTLTIQRTEQRDSAMYRCASSAQQGASDEQFFGPGTRLTVL.

DNA for the CDR3: TGCAGCGGGGACAGGAGGACTGAAGCTTTCTTT. The encoded protein is CSGDRRTEAFF. The chain has TRBV29-1 and TRBJ1-1; 8 nucleotides line up with TRBD1. The CDR3 consists of 11 residues. Trimming took 7 bases from V and 5 from J; bases not matched to a gene: 3. Germline CDR1 SQVTM, CDR2 ANQGSEA.

This clone turned up a few times. The chain carries TRBV15 and TRBJ1-5; no clear D. Germline V CDR1 and CDR2: LNHNV, YYDKDF (reference sequence). The CDR3 runs 13 residues. Trimming removed 0 bases at V and 7 bases at J, with 7 bases between. CDR3 sequence (DNA): TGTGCCACCAGCAGAGATTATAGACAGCCCCAGCATTTT. This gives the protein CATSRDYRQPQHF.

There are a few counts of this clone. The chain has TRBV27 and TRBJ2-5, with a tentative D call TRBD2 (6 bases). V gave up 5 bases and J gave up 11 bases, with 18 bases separating them. The CDR3 covers 13 residues. Looked up from germline, CDR1 is MNHEY and CDR2 is SMNVEV (reference sequence). The CDR3 DNA is TGTGCCAGCAGTCCGGGACTTCATCTCGCTCAGTACTTC. Encoded protein: CASSPGLHLAQYF.

This clone has more than one count but fewer than ten. The chain couples TRBV4-1 to TRBJ2-5; the match to TRBD2 covers 8 bases. From germline, CDR1 is MGHRA and CDR2 YSYEKL. J gave up 6 bases and V 0 bases, and 9 bases lay outside the gene matches. CDR3 length: 16 amino acids. The CDR3 DNA reads TGCGCCAGCAGCCAAGATGAACGGGGGGGCGGAAAGACCCAGTACTTC. This sequence encodes CASSQDERGGGKTQYF.